A single sample is the source of the 19 T cell receptor beta chains below, sequenced in a study of blood T cell repertoires in COVID-19. The method was immunoSEQ multiplex PCR; TCRdb's version includes in-frame clones alone and lacks a portion of them. This sample has some 220,000 clones, with roughly 85% found just once. Sequenced: peripheral blood. The source of these receptors is a man aged 50-60 years with COVID-19, enrolled during active disease.

The chain carries TRBV2 and TRBJ2-6; 9 bases are shared with TRBD1. Germline V gives CDR1 SNHLY, CDR2 FYNNEI. Germline trimming cut 1 base from V and 0 bases from J; bases unmatched to any gene: 10. CDR3 size: 20 residues. This CDR3 is CASSEVGTGSILSGANVLTF. In nucleotides, the CDR3 is TGTGCCAGCAGTGAAGTGGGGACAGGGTCCATCCTCTCTGGGGCCAACGTCCTGACTTTC.

The chain employs TRBV19 and TRBJ2-3, with 12 bases fitting TRBD2. CDR1 is LNHDA and CDR2 is SQIVND in the germline V gene (reference sequence). The CDR3 has 16 residues. V trimming: 3 bases; J trimming: 6 bases; junction bases outside the gene matches: 7. The CDR3 loop is CASSISSGGAFDTQYF. The CDR3 region has the DNA TGTGCCAGTAGTATCTCTAGCGGGGGGGCCTTCGATACGCAGTATTTT.

The sample holds a few counts of this clone. The rearrangement joins TRBV7-2 to TRBJ2-7, with 9 bases aligning to TRBD2. CDR1 is SGHTA, CDR2 FQGNSA, per germline. CDR3 size: 17 residues. The V segment lost 2 bases and the J segment 2 bases; nucleotides outside the gene matches: 10. The CDR3 region is CASSLPSAGGLAYEQYF. The CDR3 DNA reads TGTGCCAGCAGCTTACCCTCGGCGGGGGGGTTGGCCTACGAGCAGTACTTC.

The chain is built from TRBV30 and TRBJ2-7; weak D call: TRBD1 (6 bases). Germline V gives CDR1 GTSNPN, CDR2 SVGIG (reference sequence). The CDR3 is made up of 12 amino acids. Deletions cut 3 bases from V and 2 bases from J, with 8 bases between. CDR3 nucleotide sequence: TGTGCCTGGAGGGACAGCACCTACGAGCAGTACTTC. This translates into CAWRDSTYEQYF.

The chain uses TRBV2 and TRBJ2-2; TRBD2 might be the D (6 bases). The V end lost 8 bases, the J end lost 7 bases, and 20 bases lay between the germline ends. Germline lookup yields CDR1 SNHLY and CDR2 FYNNEI. The CDR3 loop spans 15 amino acids. The CDR3 loop reads CASGRGGVSYGELFF. In nucleotides, the CDR3 is TGTGCCAGCGGCCGCGGCGGGGTATCTTACGGGGAGCTGTTTTTT.

The chain has TRBV4-2 and TRBJ2-5; D not certain. This CDR3 is 16 amino acids long. The germline CDR1 and CDR2 sequences are LGHNA and YNFKEQ. Trimming took off 1 base at V and 0 bases at J, with 12 bases between the two ends. The CDR3 bases are TGTGCCAGCAGCCAAGTCTTCGGTTTGTACCAAGAGACCCAGTACTTC. Translation gives CASSQVFGLYQETQYF.

This chain joins TRBV9 and TRBJ2-1, with D perhaps matching TRBD2 (6 bases). V lost 1 base to trimming and J lost 8 bases, with 13 bases between them. CDR3 length: 14 amino acids. Germline assignment: CDR1 SGDLS and CDR2 YYNGEE. The CDR3 spells CASSVYHGGDEQFF. Written as DNA, the CDR3 is TGTGCCAGCAGCGTATATCACGGGGGTGATGAGCAGTTCTTC.

The rearrangement joins TRBV7-2 to TRBJ1-2; the match to TRBD1 covers 9 bases. The CDR3 spans 14 residues. The germline gives CDR1 SGHTA, CDR2 FQGNSA. Trimming at V came to 5 bases and at J to 4 bases, leaving 5 bases not matched to a gene. In nucleotides, the CDR3 is TGTGCCAGCAGCAACAGGGGGCTGGGCTATGGCTACACCTTC. This codes for CASSNRGLGYGYTF.

Concerning this clone itself: Other DNA variants within this sample encode the same CDR3. V gene TRBV18 combines with J gene TRBJ2-5, with a possible D match to TRBD1 (5 bases). The CDR3 has 13 amino acids. Trimming took off 1 base at V and 2 bases at J, with 5 bases between the two ends. Germline-derived CDR1 and CDR2 are KGHSH and LQKENI. The CDR3 nucleotides are TGTGCCAGCTCACCACGACAGCAAGAGACCCAGTACTTC. Its protein product is CASSPRQQETQYF.

The rearrangement uses TRBV5-8 and TRBJ2-3; 15 bases are a match to TRBD2. J was trimmed by 2 bases and V by 0 bases; bases with no gene match: 1. This CDR3 comprises 17 residues. Germline CDR1 reads SGHTS; CDR2 reads YDEGEE. The CDR3, as DNA: TGTGCCAGCAGCTTGGGGACTAGCGGGGGGGTCACAGATACGCAGTATTTT. Translation: CASSLGTSGGVTDTQYF.

V usage is TRBV6-5 and J usage is TRBJ1-2; D not certain. Trimming removed 6 bases at V and 4 bases at J, with 15 bases between. The CDR3 is 14 amino acids. Germline CDR1 is MNHEY and CDR2 is SVGAGI. As DNA, the CDR3 is TGTGCCAGCAGATACCGCGGTGCGGTCTATGGCTACACCTTC. Protein product: CASRYRGAVYGYTF.

V and J are TRBV24-1 and TRBJ1-1; TRBD1 is a possible D gene (6 bases). Germline CDR1 and CDR2: KGHDR and SFDVKD. The CDR3 sequence is 12 residues long. The germline V and J ends were trimmed by 4 bases and 12 bases, with 14 bases remaining between them. DNA of the CDR3: TGTGCCACCAGTGACGGACAGCGGCGAACTTTCTTT. Its translation is CATSDGQRRTFF.

This clone was counted between two and nine times. The J gene is TRBJ1-1, the V gene TRBV28, with a weak D call TRBD1 (5 bases). CDR1 and CDR2 from the germline V gene are MDHEN and SYDVKM. V was trimmed by 5 bases and J by 3 bases, leaving 7 bases between them. This CDR3 is 12 amino acids long. The CDR3 reads CASSQQDTEAFF. In nucleotides, the CDR3 is TGTGCCAGCAGTCAACAGGACACTGAAGCTTTCTTT.

V usage is TRBV5-1 and J usage is TRBJ2-1; TRBD1 might be the D (5 bases). The ends were cut back, 4 bases at V and 4 bases at J, with 12 bases in the middle. The CDR3 loop spans 14 amino acids. Germline-derived CDR1 and CDR2 are SGHRS and YFSETQ. CDR3 coding DNA: TGCGCCAGCAGCGTAGGGGCAGCTTACAATGAGCAGTTCTTC. Its protein product is CASSVGAAYNEQFF.

This clone was counted a single time. Other DNA sequences in the sample encode the same CDR3. The chain has TRBV7-8 and TRBJ2-3; D unresolved. Germline V gives CDR1 SGHVS, CDR2 FQNEAQ. This CDR3 contains 13 residues. V was shortened by 3 bases and J by 1 base, with 5 bases between the two germline ends. The DNA for the CDR3 is TGTGCCAGCAGCTTCTCTGGCACAGATACGCAGTATTTT. Translation: CASSFSGTDTQYF.

The gene calls are TRBV5-1 and TRBJ1-2; D may be TRBD1 (5 bases). CDR1 SGHRS and CDR2 YFSETQ come from the germline V gene. V dropped 4 bases and J dropped 0 bases, with 7 bases sitting between them. There are 13 residues in the CDR3. The CDR3 protein is CASSGAANYGYTF. Here the CDR3 DNA reads TGCGCCAGCAGCGGGGCAGCTAACTATGGCTACACCTTC.

V is TRBV3-1 (or the pseudogene TRBV3-2) and J is TRBJ2-5, with 7 bases fitting TRBD2. Per germline, CDR1 LGHDT and CDR2 YNNKEL (reference sequence). CDR3 size: 15 residues. V lost 0 bases, J lost 5 bases, and 6 bases stayed unmatched. The CDR3 DNA is TGTGCCAGCAGCCAAGAGGTACTAGCGCGGGAGACCCAGTACTTC. As protein: CASSQEVLARETQYF.

The rearrangement joins TRBV5-1 to TRBJ1-2, with TRBD1 as a possible D gene (5 bases). Germline CDR1 is SGHRS and CDR2 is YFSETQ. Trimming cost V 6 bases and J 2 bases, with 11 bases left between them. The CDR3 is made up of 13 amino acids. The CDR3 coding sequence is TGCGCCAGCACCCCTGGGGCCAACTATGGCTACACCTTC. Its protein is CASTPGANYGYTF.

The gene calls are TRBV27 and TRBJ2-2, with 12 bases lining up with TRBD2. Losses at the gene ends were 3 bases for V and 7 bases for J; bases not matched to a gene: 9. Germline loops: CDR1 MNHEY, CDR2 SMNVEV (reference sequence). The CDR3 extends over 17 amino acids. The DNA of the CDR3 is TGTGCCAGCAGTTTCTCCCCTAGCGGGGGGGCCGGCGGGGAGCTGTTTTTT. Translation gives CASSFSPSGGAGGELFF.